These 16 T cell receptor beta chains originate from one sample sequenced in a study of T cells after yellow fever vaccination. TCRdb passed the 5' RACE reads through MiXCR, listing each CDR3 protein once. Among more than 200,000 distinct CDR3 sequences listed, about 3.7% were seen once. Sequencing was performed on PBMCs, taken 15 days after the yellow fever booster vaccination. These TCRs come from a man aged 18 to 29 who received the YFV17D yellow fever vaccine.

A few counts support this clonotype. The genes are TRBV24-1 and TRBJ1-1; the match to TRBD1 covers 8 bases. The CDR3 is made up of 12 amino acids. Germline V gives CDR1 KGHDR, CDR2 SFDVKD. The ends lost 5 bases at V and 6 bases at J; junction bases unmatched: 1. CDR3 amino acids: CATSGTGPEAFF. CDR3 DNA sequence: TGTGCCACCAGTGGGACAGGGCCTGAAGCTTTCTTT.

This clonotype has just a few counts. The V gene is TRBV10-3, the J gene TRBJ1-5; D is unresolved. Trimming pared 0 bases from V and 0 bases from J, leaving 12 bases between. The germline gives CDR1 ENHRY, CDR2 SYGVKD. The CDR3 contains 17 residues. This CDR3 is CAISESIRTYSNQPQHF. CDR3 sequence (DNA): TGTGCCATCAGTGAGTCGATACGGACGTATAGCAATCAGCCCCAGCATTTT.

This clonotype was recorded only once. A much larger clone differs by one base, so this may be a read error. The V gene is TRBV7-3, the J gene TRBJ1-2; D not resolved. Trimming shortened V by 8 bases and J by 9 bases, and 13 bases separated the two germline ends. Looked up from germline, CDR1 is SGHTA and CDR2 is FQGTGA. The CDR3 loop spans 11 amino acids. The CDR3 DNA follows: TGTGCCAGCTGCCCTGTCGTGAGCTACACCTTC. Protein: CASCPVVSYTF.

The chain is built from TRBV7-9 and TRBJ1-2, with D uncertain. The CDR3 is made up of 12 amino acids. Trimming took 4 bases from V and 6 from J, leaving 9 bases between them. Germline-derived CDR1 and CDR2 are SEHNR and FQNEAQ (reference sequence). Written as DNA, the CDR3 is TGTGCCAGCAGCTCCACAGTCCATGGCTACACCTTC. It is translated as CASSSTVHGYTF.

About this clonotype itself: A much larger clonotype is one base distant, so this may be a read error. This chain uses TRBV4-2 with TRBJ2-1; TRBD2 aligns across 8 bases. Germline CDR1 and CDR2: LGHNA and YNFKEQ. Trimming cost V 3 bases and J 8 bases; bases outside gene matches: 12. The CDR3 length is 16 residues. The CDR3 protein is CASSHLTRGGIYEQFF. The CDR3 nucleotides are TGTGCCAGCAGCCACCTTACTCGCGGGGGGATCTATGAGCAGTTCTTC.

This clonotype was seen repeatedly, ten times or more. The CDR3 nucleotides are TGCGCCAGCAGCAGCCGGGACAGGGACGAGCAGTACTTC. Protein: CASSSRDRDEQYF. The rearrangement joins TRBV5-1 to TRBJ2-7; TRBD1 matches at 9 bases. After removal of 4 bases from V and 5 bases from J, the junction contained 4 bases not matched to a gene. The CDR3 is 13 amino acids. The germline gives CDR1 SGHRS, CDR2 YFSETQ.

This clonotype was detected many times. This CDR3 is CASSFGGGAGETQYF. The CDR3 nucleotides are TGTGCCAGCAGCTTTGGCGGGGGGGCCGGAGAGACCCAGTACTTC. The gene calls are TRBV7-2 and TRBJ2-5, with 9 bases aligning to TRBD2. Germline CDR1 and CDR2: SGHTA and FQGNSA. This CDR3 has 15 amino acids. Trimming took 3 bases from V and 4 from J; bases not matched to a gene: 6. The whole variable domain, remainder taken from reference TRBV7-2 and TRBJ2-5, is GAGVSQSPSNKVTEKGKDVELRCDPISGHTALYWYRQSLGQGLEFLIYFQGNSAPDKSGLPSDRFSAERTGGSVSTLTIQRTQQEDSAVYLCASSFGGGAGETQYFGPGTRLLVL.

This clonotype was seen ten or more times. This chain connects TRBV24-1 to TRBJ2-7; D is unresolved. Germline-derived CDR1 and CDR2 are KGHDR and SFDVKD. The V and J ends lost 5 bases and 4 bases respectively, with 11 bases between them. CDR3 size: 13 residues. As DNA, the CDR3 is TGTGCCACCAGTGCGGGTGCTAGGTACGAGCAGTACTTC. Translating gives CATSAGARYEQYF.

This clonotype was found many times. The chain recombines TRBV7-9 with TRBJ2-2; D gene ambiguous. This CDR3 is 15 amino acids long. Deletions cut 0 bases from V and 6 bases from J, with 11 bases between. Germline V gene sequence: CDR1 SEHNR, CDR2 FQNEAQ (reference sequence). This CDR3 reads CASSLAALPAGELFF. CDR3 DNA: TGTGCCAGCAGCTTAGCGGCTCTGCCGGCCGGGGAGCTGTTTTTT.

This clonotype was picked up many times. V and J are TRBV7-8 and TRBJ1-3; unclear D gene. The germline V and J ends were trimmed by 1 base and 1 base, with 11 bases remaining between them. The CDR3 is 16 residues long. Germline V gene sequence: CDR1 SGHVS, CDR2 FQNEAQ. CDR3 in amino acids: CASSLVVSSSGNTIYF. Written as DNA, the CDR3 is TGTGCCAGCAGCTTAGTTGTCAGCTCATCTGGAAACACCATATATTTT.

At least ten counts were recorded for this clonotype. CDR3 sequence reads: CSALLAGAGYNEQFF. CDR3 sequence (DNA): TGCAGTGCCCTGCTAGCGGGGGCCGGGTACAATGAGCAGTTCTTC. J is TRBJ2-1 and V is TRBV20-1; 10 nucleotides align to TRBD2. The germline V gene encodes CDR1 DFQATT and CDR2 SNEGSKA (reference sequence). The CDR3 is made up of 15 amino acids. Trimming took 6 bases from V and 4 from J; bases not matched to a gene: 9.

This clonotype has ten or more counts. The CDR3 loop reads CASSAPGGPSYNEQFF. The CDR3 DNA sequence: TGTGCCAGCAGCGCCCCCGGGGGACCTTCCTACAATGAGCAGTTCTTC. The V gene is TRBV7-2, the J gene TRBJ2-1, with a tentative D call TRBD2 (6 bases). V was trimmed by 5 bases and J by 1 base, leaving 15 bases between them. The CDR3 spans 16 residues. The germline V gene has CDR1 SGHTA and CDR2 FQGNSA.

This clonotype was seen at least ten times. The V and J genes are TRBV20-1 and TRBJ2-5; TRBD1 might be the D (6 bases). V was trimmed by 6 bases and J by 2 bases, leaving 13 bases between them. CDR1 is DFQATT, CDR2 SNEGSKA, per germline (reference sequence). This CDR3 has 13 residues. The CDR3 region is CSAPGTTQETQYF. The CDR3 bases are TGCAGTGCCCCCGGGACAACGCAAGAGACCCAGTACTTC.

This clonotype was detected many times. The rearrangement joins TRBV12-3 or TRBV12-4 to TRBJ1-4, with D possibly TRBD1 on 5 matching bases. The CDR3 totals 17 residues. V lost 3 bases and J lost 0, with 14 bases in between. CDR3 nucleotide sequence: TGTGCCAGCAGTTTTCCGGCAGGGTCCTCAACTAATGAAAAACTGTTTTTT. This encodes CASSFPAGSSTNEKLFF.

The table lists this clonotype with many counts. CDR3 sequence: CASRSGTSGAYEQYF. CDR3 sequence (DNA): TGTGCCAGCCGCAGTGGAACTAGCGGCGCGTACGAGCAGTACTTC. V and J are TRBV12-3 or TRBV12-4 and TRBJ2-7; 8 bases line up with TRBD2. This CDR3 comprises 15 residues. The trim removed 8 bases at V and 4 bases at J, leaving 13 bases unmatched.

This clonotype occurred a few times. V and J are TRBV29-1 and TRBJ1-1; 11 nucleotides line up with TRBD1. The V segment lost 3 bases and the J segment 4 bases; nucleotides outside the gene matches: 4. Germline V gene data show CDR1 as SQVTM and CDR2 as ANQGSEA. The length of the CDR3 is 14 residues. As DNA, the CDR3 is TGCAGCGTTGACGCGGGACAGGGGGGCACTGAAGCTTTCTTT. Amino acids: CSVDAGQGGTEAFF.